These 32 T cell receptor beta chains were sequenced from one sample in a study of shared clonotypes between healthy human individuals. Only in-frame clones appear in the TCRdb table, and some are missing; sequencing was by immunoSEQ multiplex PCR. Seen here are approximately 1,500,000 clones, 95% to 99% observed once, and the top ten hold around 0.47%. Sequencing used naive CD4+ T cells sorted from blood. The subset was: CD45RA+ positively selected. Receptors were obtained from a man aged 30 to 45 in good health.

This clone was recorded only once. This chain connects TRBV7-2 to TRBJ2-2; tentative D call: TRBD2 (7 bases). CDR1 and CDR2 (germline): SGHTA, FQGNSA. Trimming removed 7 bases from V and 7 bases from J, with 16 bases in between. The CDR3 consists of 14 residues. CDR3 in DNA: TGTGCCAGCACCACCAAAGGGGGGGTCGGGGAGCTGTTTTTT. Translating gives CASTTKGGVGELFF.

The chain joins TRBV20-1 to TRBJ2-7; unclear D gene. Germline V gives CDR1 DFQATT, CDR2 SNEGSKA (reference sequence). The CDR3 is made up of 10 amino acids. V gave up 1 base and J gave up 6 bases, with 4 bases separating them. CDR3 nucleotide sequence: TGCAGTGCTAGAGTTGCCGAGCAGTACTTC. Its protein is CSARVAEQYF.

The chain recombines TRBV11-2 with TRBJ2-1, with D uncertain. Trimming cost V 4 bases and J 0 bases, with 10 bases left between them. Looked up from germline, CDR1 is SGHAT and CDR2 is FQNNGV. This CDR3 has 15 residues. This CDR3 is CASSYFQSSYNEQFF. DNA for the CDR3: TGTGCCAGCAGCTATTTTCAGAGCTCCTACAATGAGCAGTTCTTC.

The chain uses TRBV10-3 and TRBJ2-5, with D perhaps being TRBD1 or TRBD2 (5 bases each). Germline CDR1 ENHRY, CDR2 SYGVKD. Trimming pared 10 bases from V and 5 bases from J, leaving 23 bases between. This CDR3 is built from 15 residues. The CDR3 reads CATALPGTPPETQYF. The DNA for the CDR3 is TGTGCCACCGCACTGCCCGGGACCCCGCCGGAGACCCAGTACTTC.

The V and J genes are TRBV2 and TRBJ2-1; D remains ambiguous. Germline loops: CDR1 SNHLY, CDR2 FYNNEI. The CDR3 is 18 amino acids. Trimming shortened V by 10 bases and J by 2 bases, and 27 bases separated the two germline ends. The CDR3 here is CANLERSRRPGAYNEQFF. The CDR3 DNA reads as TGTGCCAATCTTGAGAGGAGCAGGCGACCCGGAGCCTACAATGAGCAGTTCTTC.

The chain has TRBV5-1 and TRBJ2-2; 8 nucleotides line up with TRBD2. This CDR3 is built from 16 residues. The germline V gene has CDR1 SGHRS and CDR2 YFSETQ. Trimming removed 2 bases from V and 0 bases from J; junction bases left unmatched: 3. CDR3 amino acids: CASSFLSGTNTGELFF. In nucleotides, the CDR3 is TGCGCCAGCAGCTTTCTTAGCGGGACGAACACCGGGGAGCTGTTTTTT.

Comments on this clone: The same CDR3 is also encoded by other DNA sequences in this sample. The J gene is TRBJ1-1, the V gene TRBV6-5; TRBD1 is a possible D gene (5 bases). Trimming removed 3 bases at V and 5 bases at J, with 7 bases between. Germline V lookup: CDR1 MNHEY, CDR2 SVGAGI. This CDR3 has 12 residues. Written as DNA, the CDR3 is TGTGCCAGCAGTTATGGGGGGACTGAAGCTTTCTTT. Translating it yields CASSYGGTEAFF.

V and J are TRBV5-4 and TRBJ2-3; 7 positions agree with TRBD2. Germline CDR1 is SGHNT and CDR2 is YYREEE (reference sequence). This CDR3 has 16 residues. J gave up 5 bases and V 0 bases, and 9 bases lay outside the gene matches. The CDR3 DNA is TGTGCCAGCAGCTTGGGTCGGGGGGAAAAAGTAGATACGCAGTATTTT. Translating it yields CASSLGRGEKVDTQYF.

This clone was found once. The rearrangement links TRBV6-5 to TRBJ1-3; a weak D match, TRBD1 (5 bases). V shed 4 bases and J shed 3 bases, with 10 bases lying between them. CDR3 length: 14 residues. The germline CDR1 and CDR2 sequences are MNHEY and SVGAGI. The CDR3 sequence is CASSSRGDGNTIYF. As DNA, the CDR3 is TGTGCCAGCAGTTCCCGAGGGGATGGAAACACCATATATTTT.

This chain joins TRBV19 and TRBJ2-3; a possible D gene is TRBD2 (6 bases). This CDR3 has 15 residues. In germline, CDR1 is LNHDA, CDR2 SQIVND (reference sequence). Trimming stripped 3 bases from V and 5 bases from J, with 15 bases between. CDR3 loop: CASSIKAGKVDTQYF. CDR3 nucleotide sequence: TGTGCCAGTAGTATTAAGGCGGGAAAAGTAGATACGCAGTATTTT.

The chain uses TRBV5-6 and TRBJ2-1, with D tentatively TRBD2 (5 bases). Between the trimmed V and J ends, which lost 4 bases and 2 bases, there was a span of 10 bases. The CDR3 is 14 residues long. Germline lookup yields CDR1 SGHDT and CDR2 YYEEEE. CDR3 loop: CASSVTGAYNEQFF. The CDR3 bases are TGTGCCAGCAGCGTAACCGGGGCCTACAATGAGCAGTTCTTC.

DNA of the CDR3: TGTGCCAGCAGTCTCACGGCGCCAGCGGGAGGGTGGGACAATGAGCAGTTCTTC. This codes for CASSLTAPAGGWDNEQFF. This sequence joins TRBV27 and TRBJ2-1, with TRBD2 identical over 10 bases. The germline gives CDR1 MNHEY, CDR2 SMNVEV (reference sequence). The ends lost 5 bases at V and 5 bases at J; junction bases unmatched: 15. This CDR3 comprises 18 residues.

Regarding this clone: The sample has other DNA sequences that encode this CDR3 too. Here the CDR3 DNA reads TGTGCCAGCAGTTTAGGGTTTTACAATGAGCAGTTCTTC. Translated, it gives CASSLGFYNEQFF. J is TRBJ2-1 and V is TRBV27; the D is unclear. Per germline, CDR1 MNHEY and CDR2 SMNVEV (reference sequence). The CDR3 covers 13 residues. V lost 2 bases and J 4 bases, leaving 6 bases between the germline ends.

The J gene is TRBJ1-5, the V gene TRBV19; no definite D call. The V end lost 4 bases, the J end lost 4 bases, and 5 bases lay between the germline ends. The CDR3 covers 12 residues. CDR1 and CDR2 from the germline V gene are LNHDA and SQIVND (reference sequence). In DNA form, the CDR3 reads TGTGCCAGTAGTAGAATAAATCAGCCCCAGCATTTT. Its translation is CASSRINQPQHF.

The CDR3 sequence is CASSQGAVGYNEQFF. CDR3 DNA: TGTGCCAGCAGTCAGGGGGCAGTTGGCTACAATGAGCAGTTCTTC. The V and J genes are TRBV6-1 and TRBJ2-1; 8 bases align to TRBD1. The trim removed 5 bases at V and 3 bases at J, leaving 6 bases unmatched. This CDR3 has 15 residues. The germline CDR1 and CDR2 sequences are MNHNS and SASEGT.

V is TRBV10-3 and J is TRBJ2-7; a possible D gene is TRBD2 (6 bases). The CDR3 totals 15 residues. V was pared by 6 bases and J by 5 bases, with 20 bases between. The germline V gene has CDR1 ENHRY and CDR2 SYGVKD. This CDR3 reads CAIRDPGLAQDEQYF. Written as DNA, the CDR3 is TGTGCCATCAGAGACCCGGGACTGGCTCAAGACGAGCAGTACTTC.

The chain carries TRBV7-9 and TRBJ2-1; D remains ambiguous. CDR3 length: 18 amino acids. The V and J ends lost 3 bases and 0 bases respectively, with 18 bases between them. Germline CDR1 and CDR2: SEHNR and FQNEAQ (reference sequence). The DNA of the CDR3 is TGTGCCAGCAGCTTCTCACGCCAGGCTGCCCTCTCCTACAATGAGCAGTTCTTC. This encodes CASSFSRQAALSYNEQFF.

The V call is TRBV7-2, the J call TRBJ2-3; TRBD2 aligns across 16 bases. J gave up 7 bases and V 4 bases, and 11 bases lay outside the gene matches. Germline V gives CDR1 SGHTA, CDR2 FQGNSA. The CDR3 length is 18 residues. The CDR3 nucleotides read TGTGCCAGCAGCTCCCAGGGACTAGCGGGAGGGCCTTTTAATACGCAGTATTTT. Its protein is CASSSQGLAGGPFNTQYF.

The chain joins TRBV10-2 to TRBJ1-5; no reliable D call. CDR1 is WSHSY and CDR2 is SAAADI in the germline V gene. Between the trimmed V and J ends, which lost 0 bases and 9 bases, there was a span of 18 bases. The CDR3 sequence is 16 residues long. The CDR3 loop is CASSESGGTSELPQHF. DNA for the CDR3: TGCGCCAGCAGTGAGTCGGGAGGTACCAGCGAACTGCCCCAGCATTTT.

The chain links TRBV5-1 to TRBJ2-3; TRBD2 agrees at 11 bases. CDR1 and CDR2 (germline): SGHRS, YFSETQ. CDR3 length equals 16 residues. V gave up 2 bases and J gave up 3 bases; unmatched junction bases: 5. The CDR3 DNA follows: TGCGCCAGCAGCTTACGGGGACTAGCGGAAACAGATACGCAGTATTTT. Residues: CASSLRGLAETDTQYF.

This chain links TRBV7-2 with TRBJ1-2; TRBD1 matches at 7 bases. The CDR3 spans 13 residues. Germline V gene sequence: CDR1 SGHTA, CDR2 FQGNSA. Trimming cost V 5 bases and J 8 bases; bases outside gene matches: 8. The CDR3 sequence: CASSLTTGRGYTF. DNA of the CDR3: TGTGCCAGCAGCCTTACGACAGGGAGGGGCTACACCTTC.

V gene TRBV19 combines with J gene TRBJ2-2; D possibly corresponds to TRBD1 (6 bases). CDR3 length: 16 amino acids. From germline, CDR1 is LNHDA and CDR2 SQIVND (reference sequence). V dropped 5 bases and J dropped 0 bases, with 13 bases sitting between them. The CDR3 reads CASSLPAGANTGELFF. As DNA, the CDR3 is TGTGCCAGTAGTCTGCCCGCAGGGGCGAACACCGGGGAGCTGTTTTTT.

The rearrangement joins TRBV29-1 to TRBJ2-1; 10 bases line up with TRBD1. Germline V gene sequence: CDR1 SQVTM, CDR2 ANQGSEA. J gave up 4 bases and V 4 bases, and 4 bases lay outside the gene matches. This CDR3 has 14 amino acids. Here the CDR3 reads CSVATGQGYNEQFF. Written as DNA, the CDR3 is TGCAGCGTTGCAACGGGACAGGGGTACAATGAGCAGTTCTTC.

The chain links TRBV11-2 to TRBJ2-3; TRBD2 is a possible D gene (6 bases). The V gene's germline CDR1 is SGHAT and CDR2 FQNNGV. The CDR3 is 15 residues long. V was trimmed by 3 bases and J by 1 base, leaving 11 bases between them. CDR3 residues: CASSFDGSRTDTQYF. CDR3 nucleotide sequence: TGTGCCAGCAGCTTCGACGGGAGTCGCACAGATACGCAGTATTTT.

The rearrangement uses TRBV30 and TRBJ1-4; 8 bases are shared with TRBD1. The CDR3 is 14 residues long. After removal of 1 base from V and 8 bases from J, the junction contained 6 bases not matched to a gene. In germline, CDR1 is GTSNPN, CDR2 SVGIG (reference sequence). For the CDR3, the DNA is TGTGCCTGGAGTGGGACAGGGCCAGGAGAAAAACTGTTTTTT. It encodes CAWSGTGPGEKLFF.

This clone was detected once. Other nucleotide sequences in the sample specify the same CDR3. The rearrangement uses TRBV5-6 and TRBJ2-7; D is perhaps TRBD1 (6 bases). CDR3 length: 13 residues. Trimming pared 2 bases from V and 2 bases from J, leaving 8 bases between. Germline V gene sequence: CDR1 SGHDT, CDR2 YYEEEE. The DNA for the CDR3 is TGTGCCAGCAGCTTACAGGGTCCCTACGAGCAGTACTTC. Protein product: CASSLQGPYEQYF.

The J gene is TRBJ1-1, the V gene TRBV6-5; D is ambiguous. The CDR3 spans 14 residues. Germline V gene sequence: CDR1 MNHEY, CDR2 SVGAGI. V lost 6 bases to trimming and J lost 3 bases, with 14 bases between them. CDR3 sequence (DNA): TGTGCCAGCAGCCTAACCCTTGGGCACACTGAAGCTTTCTTT. Encoded protein: CASSLTLGHTEAFF.

The chain links TRBV28 to TRBJ2-1, with D hard to call. The CDR3 totals 15 residues. The V and J ends lost 6 bases and 4 bases respectively, with 16 bases between them. CDR1 is MDHEN, CDR2 SYDVKM, per germline. The CDR3 loop reads CASRLSWGSYNEQFF. The CDR3 DNA is TGTGCCAGCAGGCTCTCCTGGGGAAGTTACAATGAGCAGTTCTTC.

The rearrangement uses TRBV5-1 and TRBJ2-3, with no clear D. There are 14 residues in the CDR3. Trimming shortened V by 7 bases and J by 1 base, and 13 bases separated the two germline ends. Per germline, CDR1 SGHRS and CDR2 YFSETQ. CDR3 nucleotides: TGCGCCAGCGGTTCTGGAGTTGGCACAGATACGCAGTATTTT. Amino acid sequence: CASGSGVGTDTQYF.

The genes are TRBV11-2 and TRBJ2-3, with 8 bases fitting TRBD2. CDR1 SGHAT and CDR2 FQNNGV come from the germline V gene. Trimming at V came to 6 bases and at J to 5 bases, leaving 10 bases not matched to a gene. This CDR3 contains 15 residues. CDR3 residues: CASSYAGGAGDTQYF. The CDR3 region has the DNA TGTGCCAGCAGTTATGCCGGGGGGGCGGGAGATACGCAGTATTTT.

V is TRBV10-3 and J is TRBJ1-5; D ambiguous. V gave up 2 bases and J gave up 0 bases, with 8 bases separating them. From germline, CDR1 is ENHRY and CDR2 SYGVKD. This CDR3 region has 15 residues. The CDR3 DNA reads as TGTGCCATCAGTGAGGGGAGAAATAGCAATCAGCCCCAGCATTTT. This gives the protein CAISEGRNSNQPQHF.

The rearrangement links TRBV5-1 to TRBJ2-1, with D perhaps TRBD1 or TRBD2 (5 bases each). From germline, CDR1 is SGHRS and CDR2 YFSETQ. Trimming removed 2 bases at V and 5 bases at J, with 17 bases between. There are 16 residues in the CDR3. The CDR3 sequence is CASSLRWDRVDNEQFF. CDR3 coding DNA: TGCGCCAGCAGCTTAAGGTGGGACCGTGTGGACAATGAGCAGTTCTTC. Supplemented by reference TRBV5-1 and TRBJ2-1, the full variable domain reads KAGVTQTPRYLIKTRGQQVTLSCSPISGHRSVSWYQQTPGQGLQFLFEYFSETQRNKGNFPGRFSGRQFSNSRSEMNVSTLELGDSALYLCASSLRWDRVDNEQFFGPGTRLTVL.